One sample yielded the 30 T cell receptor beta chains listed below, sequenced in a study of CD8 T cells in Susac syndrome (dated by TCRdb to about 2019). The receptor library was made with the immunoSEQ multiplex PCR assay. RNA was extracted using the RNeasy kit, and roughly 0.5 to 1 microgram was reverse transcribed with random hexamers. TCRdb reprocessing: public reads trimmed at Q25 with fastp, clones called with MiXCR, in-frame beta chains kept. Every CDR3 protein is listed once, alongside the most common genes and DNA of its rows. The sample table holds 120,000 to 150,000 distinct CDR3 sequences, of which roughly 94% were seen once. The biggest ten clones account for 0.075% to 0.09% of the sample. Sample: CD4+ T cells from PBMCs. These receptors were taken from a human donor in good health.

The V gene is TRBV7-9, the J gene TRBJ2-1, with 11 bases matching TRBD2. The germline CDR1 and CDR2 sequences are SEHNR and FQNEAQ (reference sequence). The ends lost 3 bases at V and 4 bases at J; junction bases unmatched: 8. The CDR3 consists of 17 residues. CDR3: CASSFTPGLAEYNEQFF. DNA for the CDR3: TGTGCCAGCAGCTTCACCCCGGGACTAGCGGAATACAATGAGCAGTTCTTC.

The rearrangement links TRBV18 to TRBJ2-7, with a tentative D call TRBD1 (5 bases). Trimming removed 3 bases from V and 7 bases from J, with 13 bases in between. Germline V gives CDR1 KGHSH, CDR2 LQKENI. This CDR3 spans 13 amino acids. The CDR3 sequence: CASSPQGSREQYF. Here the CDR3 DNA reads TGTGCCAGCTCACCGCAGGGTTCGCGAGAGCAGTACTTC. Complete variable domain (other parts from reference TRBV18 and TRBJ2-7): NAGVMQNPRHLVRRRGQEARLRCSPMKGHSHVYWYRQLPEEGLKFMVYLQKENIIDESGMPKERFSAEFPKEGPSILRIQQVVRGDSAAYFCASSPQGSREQYFGPGTRLTVT.

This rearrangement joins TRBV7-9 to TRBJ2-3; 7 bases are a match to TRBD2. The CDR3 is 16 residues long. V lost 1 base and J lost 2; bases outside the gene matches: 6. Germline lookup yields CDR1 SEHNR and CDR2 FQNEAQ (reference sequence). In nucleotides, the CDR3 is TGTGCCAGCAGCTTAGATGCGGGGGTGTCCACAGATACGCAGTATTTT. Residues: CASSLDAGVSTDTQYF.

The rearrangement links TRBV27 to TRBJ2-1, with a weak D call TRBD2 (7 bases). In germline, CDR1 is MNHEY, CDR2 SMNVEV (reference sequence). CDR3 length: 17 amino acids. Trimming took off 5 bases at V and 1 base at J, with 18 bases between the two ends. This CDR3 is CASSGQGRGRSYNEQFF. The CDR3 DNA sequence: TGTGCCAGCAGTGGGCAGGGGAGGGGTAGATCCTACAATGAGCAGTTCTTC.

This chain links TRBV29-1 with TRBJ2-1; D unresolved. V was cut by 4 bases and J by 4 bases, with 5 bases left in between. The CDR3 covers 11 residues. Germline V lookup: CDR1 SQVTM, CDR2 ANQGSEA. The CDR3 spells CSVGQYNEQFF. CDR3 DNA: TGCAGCGTTGGCCAGTACAATGAGCAGTTCTTC.

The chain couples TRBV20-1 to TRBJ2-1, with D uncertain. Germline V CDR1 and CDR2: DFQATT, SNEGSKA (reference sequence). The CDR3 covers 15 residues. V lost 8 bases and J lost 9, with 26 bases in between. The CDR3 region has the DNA TGCAGTCTTGGTTGGAGCTCCCTGGTTAAATCTGAGCAGTTCTTC. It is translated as CSLGWSSLVKSEQFF.

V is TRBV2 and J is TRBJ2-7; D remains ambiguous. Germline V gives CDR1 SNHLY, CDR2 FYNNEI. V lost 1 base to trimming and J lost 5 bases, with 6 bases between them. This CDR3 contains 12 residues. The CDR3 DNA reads TGTGCCAGCAGTGAAGGGTTGGACGAGCAGTACTTC. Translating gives CASSEGLDEQYF.

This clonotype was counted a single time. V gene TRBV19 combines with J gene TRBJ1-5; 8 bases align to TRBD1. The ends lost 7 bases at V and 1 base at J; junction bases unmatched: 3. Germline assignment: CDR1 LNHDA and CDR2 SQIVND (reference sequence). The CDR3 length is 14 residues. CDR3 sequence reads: CASIHRGSNQPQHF. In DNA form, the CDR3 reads TGTGCCAGTATTCACAGGGGGAGCAATCAGCCCCAGCATTTT.

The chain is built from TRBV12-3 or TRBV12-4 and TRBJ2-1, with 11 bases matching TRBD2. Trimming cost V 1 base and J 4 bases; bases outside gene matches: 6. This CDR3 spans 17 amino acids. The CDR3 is CASSLGVAGGRYNEQFF. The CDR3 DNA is TGTGCCAGCAGTTTAGGGGTAGCGGGAGGGAGGTACAATGAGCAGTTCTTC.

The CDR3 DNA reads TGTGCCAGCAGCCAAGAGACAGGGGGGCAAGGCTACACCTTC. Encoded protein: CASSQETGGQGYTF. The J gene is TRBJ1-2, the V gene TRBV3-1; 9 bases map to TRBD1. After removal of 0 bases from V and 8 bases from J, the junction contained 4 bases not matched to a gene. The CDR3 is made up of 14 amino acids. The germline V gene encodes CDR1 LGHDT and CDR2 YNNKEL (reference sequence).

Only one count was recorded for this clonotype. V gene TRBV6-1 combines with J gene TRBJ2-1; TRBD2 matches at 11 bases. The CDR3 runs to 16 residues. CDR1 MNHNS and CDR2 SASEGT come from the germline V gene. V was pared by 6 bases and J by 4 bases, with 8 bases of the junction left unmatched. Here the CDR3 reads CASRKIAGGFYNEQFF. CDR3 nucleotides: TGTGCCAGCAGGAAGATAGCGGGAGGGTTTTACAATGAGCAGTTCTTC.

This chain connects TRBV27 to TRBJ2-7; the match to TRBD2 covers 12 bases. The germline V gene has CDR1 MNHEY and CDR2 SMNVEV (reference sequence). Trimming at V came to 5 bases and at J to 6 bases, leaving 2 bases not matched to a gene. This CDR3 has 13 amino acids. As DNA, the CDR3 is TGTGCCAGCAGTGGGACTAGCGGGCCCGAGCAGTACTTC. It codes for CASSGTSGPEQYF.

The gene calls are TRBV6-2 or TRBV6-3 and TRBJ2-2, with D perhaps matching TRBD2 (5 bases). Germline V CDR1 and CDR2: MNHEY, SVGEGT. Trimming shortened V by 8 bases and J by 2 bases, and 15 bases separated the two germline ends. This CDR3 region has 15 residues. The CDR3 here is CASVEVSGNTGELFF. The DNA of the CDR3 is TGTGCCAGCGTCGAGGTTTCGGGAAACACCGGGGAGCTGTTTTTT.

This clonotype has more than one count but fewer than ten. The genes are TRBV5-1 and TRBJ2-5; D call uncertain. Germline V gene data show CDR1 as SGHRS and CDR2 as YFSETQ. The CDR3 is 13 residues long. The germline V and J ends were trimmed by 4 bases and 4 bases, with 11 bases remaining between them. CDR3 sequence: CASSPAGPETQYF. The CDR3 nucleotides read TGCGCCAGCAGCCCAGCAGGACCAGAGACCCAGTACTTC. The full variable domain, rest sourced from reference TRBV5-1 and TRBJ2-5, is KAGVTQTPRYLIKTRGQQVTLSCSPISGHRSVSWYQQTPGQGLQFLFEYFSETQRNKGNFPGRFSGRQFSNSRSEMNVSTLELGDSALYLCASSPAGPETQYFGPGTRLLVL.

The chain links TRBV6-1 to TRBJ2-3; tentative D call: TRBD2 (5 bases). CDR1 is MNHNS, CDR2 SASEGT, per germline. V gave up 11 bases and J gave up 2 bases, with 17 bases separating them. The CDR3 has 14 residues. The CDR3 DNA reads TGTGCCCTAGGCCGGGGAGACTTCACAGATACGCAGTATTTT. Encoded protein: CALGRGDFTDTQYF.

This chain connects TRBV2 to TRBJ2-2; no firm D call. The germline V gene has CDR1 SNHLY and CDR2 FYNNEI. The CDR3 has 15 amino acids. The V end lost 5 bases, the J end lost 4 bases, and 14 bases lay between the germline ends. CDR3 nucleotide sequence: TGTGCCAGCAGTACGACACGAGTGCGCACCGGGGAGCTGTTTTTT. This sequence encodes CASSTTRVRTGELFF.

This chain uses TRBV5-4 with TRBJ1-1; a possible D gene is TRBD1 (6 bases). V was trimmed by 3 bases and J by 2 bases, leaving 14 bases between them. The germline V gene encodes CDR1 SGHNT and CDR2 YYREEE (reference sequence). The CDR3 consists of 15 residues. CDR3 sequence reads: CASSSGGGGNTEAFF. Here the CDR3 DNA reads TGTGCCAGCAGCTCCGGCGGGGGCGGCAACACTGAAGCTTTCTTT.

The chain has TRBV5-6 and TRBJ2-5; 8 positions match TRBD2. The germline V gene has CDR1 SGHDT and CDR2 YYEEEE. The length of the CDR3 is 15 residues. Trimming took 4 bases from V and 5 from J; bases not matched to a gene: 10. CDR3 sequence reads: CASSLPGGNRETQYF. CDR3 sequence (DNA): TGTGCCAGCAGCCTTCCGGGGGGGAACAGGGAGACCCAGTACTTC. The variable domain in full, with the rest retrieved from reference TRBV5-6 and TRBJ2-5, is DAGVTQSPTHLIKTRGQQVTLRCSPKSGHDTVSWYQQALGQGPQFIFQYYEEEERQRGNFPDRFSGHQFPNYSSELNVNALLLGDSALYLCASSLPGGNRETQYFGPGTRLLVL.

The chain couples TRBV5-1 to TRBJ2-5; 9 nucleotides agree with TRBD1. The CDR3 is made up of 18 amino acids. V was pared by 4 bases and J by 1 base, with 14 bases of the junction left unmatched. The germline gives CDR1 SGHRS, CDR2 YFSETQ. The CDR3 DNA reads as TGCGCCAGCAGCCAAACGCTACAGGGGGCCGGGGTCCAAGAGACCCAGTACTTC. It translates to CASSQTLQGAGVQETQYF.

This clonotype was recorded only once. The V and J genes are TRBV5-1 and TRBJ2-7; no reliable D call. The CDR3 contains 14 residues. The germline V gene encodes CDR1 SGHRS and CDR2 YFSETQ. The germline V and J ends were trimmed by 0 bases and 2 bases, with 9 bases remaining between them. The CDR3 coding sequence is TGCGCCAGCAGCTTGGCAGGCAACCCCTACGAGCAGTACTTC. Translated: CASSLAGNPYEQYF. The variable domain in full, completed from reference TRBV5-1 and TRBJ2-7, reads KAGVTQTPRYLIKTRGQQVTLSCSPISGHRSVSWYQQTPGQGLQFLFEYFSETQRNKGNFPGRFSGRQFSNSRSEMNVSTLELGDSALYLCASSLAGNPYEQYFGPGTRLTVT.

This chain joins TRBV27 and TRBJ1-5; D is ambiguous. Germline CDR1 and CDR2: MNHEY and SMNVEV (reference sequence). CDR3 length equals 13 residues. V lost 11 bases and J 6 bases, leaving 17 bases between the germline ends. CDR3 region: CACSWTAGQPQHF. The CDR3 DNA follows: TGTGCCTGTTCCTGGACCGCGGGTCAGCCCCAGCATTTT.

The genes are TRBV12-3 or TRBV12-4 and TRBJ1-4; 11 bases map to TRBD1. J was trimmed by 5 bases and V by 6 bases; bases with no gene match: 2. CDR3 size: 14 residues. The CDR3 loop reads CASRGTGGNEKLFF. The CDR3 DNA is TGTGCCAGCAGGGGGACAGGGGGGAATGAAAAACTGTTTTTT.

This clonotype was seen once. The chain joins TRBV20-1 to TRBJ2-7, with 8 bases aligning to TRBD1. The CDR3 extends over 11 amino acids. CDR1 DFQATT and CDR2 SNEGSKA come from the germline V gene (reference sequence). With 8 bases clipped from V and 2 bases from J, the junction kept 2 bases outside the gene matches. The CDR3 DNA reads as TGCAGTTACAGGGGGACCTACGAGCAGTACTTC. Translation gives CSYRGTYEQYF.

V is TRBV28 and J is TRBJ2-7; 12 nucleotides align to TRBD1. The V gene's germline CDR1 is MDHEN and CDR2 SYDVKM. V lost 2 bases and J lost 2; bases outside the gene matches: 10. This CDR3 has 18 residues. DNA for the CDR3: TGTGCCAGCAGTTTAGACGGCTTTCGGGACAGGGGGCCCTACGAGCAGTACTTC. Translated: CASSLDGFRDRGPYEQYF. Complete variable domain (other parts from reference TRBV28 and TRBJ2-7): DVKVTQSSRYLVKRTGEKVFLECVQDMDHENMFWYRQDPGLGLRLIYFSYDVKMKEKGDIPEGYSVSREKKERFSLILESASTNQTSMYLCASSLDGFRDRGPYEQYFGPGTRLTVT.

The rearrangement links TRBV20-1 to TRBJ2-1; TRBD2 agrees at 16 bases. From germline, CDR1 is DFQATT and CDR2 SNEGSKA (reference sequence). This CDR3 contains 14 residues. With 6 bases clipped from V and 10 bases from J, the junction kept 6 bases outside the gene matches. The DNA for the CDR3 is TGCAGTGCGGGACTAGCGGGAGGGCCGGTCGAGCAGTTCTTC. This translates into CSAGLAGGPVEQFF.

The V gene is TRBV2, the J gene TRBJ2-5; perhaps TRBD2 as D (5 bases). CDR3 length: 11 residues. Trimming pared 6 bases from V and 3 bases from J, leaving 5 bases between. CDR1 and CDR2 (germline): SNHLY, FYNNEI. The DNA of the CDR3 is TGTGCCAGCAGGGGAGAAGAGACCCAGTACTTC. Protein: CASRGEETQYF. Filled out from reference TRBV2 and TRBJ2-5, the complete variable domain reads EPEVTQTPSHQVTQMGQEVILRCVPISNHLYFYWYRQILGQKVEFLVSFYNNEISEKSEIFDDQFSVERPDGSNFTLKIRSTKLEDSAMYFCASRGEETQYFGPGTRLLVL.

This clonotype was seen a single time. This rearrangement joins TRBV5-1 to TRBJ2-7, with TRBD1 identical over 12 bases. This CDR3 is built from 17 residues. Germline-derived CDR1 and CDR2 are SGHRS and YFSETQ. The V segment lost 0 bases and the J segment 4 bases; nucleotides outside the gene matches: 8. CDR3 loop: CASSLEYGTGGWYEQYF. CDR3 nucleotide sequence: TGCGCCAGCAGCTTGGAGTACGGGACAGGGGGCTGGTACGAGCAGTACTTC.

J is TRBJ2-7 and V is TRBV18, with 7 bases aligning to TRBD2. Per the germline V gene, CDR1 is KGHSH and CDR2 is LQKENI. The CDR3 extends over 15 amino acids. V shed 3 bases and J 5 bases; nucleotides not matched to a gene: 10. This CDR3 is CASSPAGLVRHEQYF. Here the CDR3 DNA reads TGTGCCAGCTCACCCGCCGGACTAGTTAGACACGAGCAGTACTTC.

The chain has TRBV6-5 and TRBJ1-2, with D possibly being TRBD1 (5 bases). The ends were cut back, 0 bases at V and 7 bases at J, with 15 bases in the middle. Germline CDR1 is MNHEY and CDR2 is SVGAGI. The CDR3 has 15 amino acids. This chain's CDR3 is CASSYSPAGSRGYTF. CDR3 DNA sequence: TGTGCCAGCAGTTACTCTCCGGCAGGGAGCCGTGGCTACACCTTC.

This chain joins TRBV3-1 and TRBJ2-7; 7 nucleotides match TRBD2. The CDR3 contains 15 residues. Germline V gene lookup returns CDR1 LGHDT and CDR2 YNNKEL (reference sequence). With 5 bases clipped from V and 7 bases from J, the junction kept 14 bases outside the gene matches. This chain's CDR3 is CASSYPGGPTGEQYF. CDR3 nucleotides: TGTGCCAGCAGCTACCCGGGGGGTCCCACGGGAGAGCAGTACTTC.